A selection of T cell receptor beta chains follows, all from one sample in a study of blood T cell repertoires in COVID-19. Measured with immunoSEQ multiplex PCR; TCRdb has only the in-frame clones, and not every one. The sample holds 240,000 or so clones, 88% seen once. Sequenced input: peripheral blood. Receptors were obtained from a woman in her thirties or forties who had recovered from COVID-19. Each CDR3 is given with its conserved first and last residue. Fields, in order: V gene, J gene, CDR3 length, CDR3 protein.

TRBV5-4	TRBJ2-6	15	CASSPGDSGANVLTF
TRBV9	TRBJ2-7	16	CASSRGAAGGTYEQYF
TRBV3-1/TRBV3-2	TRBJ2-7	14	CASSRDRGQYEQYF
TRBV30	TRBJ1-3	15	CAWKYWASSGNTIYF
TRBV7-3	TRBJ2-1	15	CASSLTLGPYDEQFF
TRBV7-2	TRBJ2-1	18	CASTTLAGVIRTYNEQFF
TRBV6-2/TRBV6-3	TRBJ1-2	16	CASSYPDRTGNYGYTF
TRBV7-9	TRBJ2-1	14	CASSPPPGSSEQFF
TRBV4-3	TRBJ2-2	12	CASSQADGLLFF
TRBV5-8	TRBJ1-5	15	CASSTRTGLNQPQHF
TRBV18	TRBJ2-1	13	CASSPLAGGEQFF
TRBV13	TRBJ2-1	17	CASSSRGRGPGKDEQFF
TRBV15	TRBJ1-1	14	CATSRGGRDTEAFF
TRBV7-9	TRBJ1-5	14	CASSLGLSNQPQHF
TRBV3-1/TRBV3-2	.	14	CASSPKDIQETQYF
TRBV10-3	TRBJ2-5	15	CAISESGANQETQYF
TRBV7-9	TRBJ1-2	14	CASSRTGPNYGYTF
TRBV20-1	TRBJ2-1	15	CSASGASGGYNEQFF
TRBV19	TRBJ1-2	14	CASIPGGSGYGYTF
TRBV6-5	TRBJ1-4	13	CASRGQGNEKLFF
TRBV10-3	TRBJ1-3	14	CAISPDSSGNTIYF
TRBV18	TRBJ2-7	16	CASSPRASGRMYEQYF
TRBV19	TRBJ2-5	17	CASSIGLAGGSGETQYF
TRBV29-1	TRBJ1-2	14	CSVGGLQGSGGYTF
TRBV27	TRBJ1-5	15	CASSRTSYSNQPQHF
TRBV6-5	TRBJ1-2	14	CASSYDTGRGGYTF
TRBV11-2	TRBJ1-1	15	CASSQNRGMNTEAFF
TRBV4-2	TRBJ1-2	14	CASSQEVEIYGYTF
TRBV19	TRBJ2-5	13	CASRNRGQETQYF
TRBV7-9	TRBJ2-7	17	CASSPFSGEGPRRGQYF
TRBV5-1	TRBJ2-7	14	CASSLGGSAHEQYF